This T cell receptor beta chain comes out of a study of T cell responses to AZD1222 COVID-19 vaccine (dated by TCRdb to the early 2020s). At the level of the whole study: A total of 233 trial participants underwent TCR sequencing, of whom approximately 210 received two doses of AZD1222 and approximately 25 received two doses of the MenACWY control vaccine. Trial participants were enrolled by age into subgroups of 18-55, 56-69 and 70-plus years, and around 150, 28 and 57 TCR-sequenced participants, respectively, were included in these subgroups.

CDR1 LGHDT and CDR2 YNNKEL are derived from the germline V gene (reference sequence). Taken from cysteine to phenylalanine, the CDR3 has 13 residues. Only the CDR3 DNA is retained, 39 bases long and in frame from the first base. V gives up 4 bases and J gives up 6 bases, and the segment between their germline ends measures 10 bases. The research as a whole found: Conclusions about previously exposed vaccinees are limited because only six or seven AZD1222 recipients were SARS-CoV-2 seropositive at baseline. Vaccine-associated CD4 TCRs spanned the whole spike protein, with dominant responses in regions 160-218 and 743-854. Most participants were white British and females outnumbered males, and the authors suggested that clonal diversity may have been underestimated. Epitopes outside the regions mutated in the B.1.351 and B.1.1.7 variants were reportedly recognized by nearly half of the unique spike-specific TCRs. The 56-69-year group was small, and its depth increase did not reach significance, likely because of low power. A significant rise in spike-specific TCR breadth and depth was observed after two AZD1222 doses relative to day 0 and relative to MenACWY recipients. Because no samples from the day 14 peak response were available, repertoires could be characterized only after the peak T cell response.

In the paper's terms, the time point label means: about 28 days (+/-7) after the second vaccine dose. AZD1222 recipients given second doses at about 4 weeks or at about 12 weeks were pooled, since spike-specific TCR depth and breadth were not found to differ between the two schedules. Samples from vaccinated people were obtained from the UK trials COV001 and COV002, which included a single-blind randomized controlled phase 2/3 trial of AZD1222 (ChAdOx1 nCoV-19) in healthy adults. For TCRbeta chain sequencing, PBMC samples were collected from trial participants at day 0 and at day 28 after the second dose. In its sample, this clone was seen a few times. Its binding antigen is unknown. No per-base quality is available; no much larger clone lies one base away. The CDR3 regions of human TCRbeta chains were subjected to immunosequencing. In the original analysis: Repertoire TCRs were matched against a reference library of SARS-CoV-2-specific TCRs generated with the MIRA antigen-specificity platform. Breadth meant the fraction of unique TCRs that were SARS-CoV-2-associated, whereas depth meant the fraction of total T cells that were SARS-CoV-2-associated. Using the MIRA data, each spike-specific TCR was assigned both to the spike region to which the TCR was reactive and to a CD4 or CD8 class. Log10-transformed breadth and depth values were compared by one-way ANOVA with Sidak's multiple comparisons tests. TCRdb took this table from immuneACCESS and kept in-frame rearrangements with V and J called. Such tables lack part of the clones; where checked against another copy, unresolved V genes explain under half of the gap, and the rest is unexplained. The V and J calls and clone size are taken from that table; D and trimming were inferred from the DNA. The sample yields around 99,000 clones; approximately 92% were counted once. Under 10% of the sample goes to the ten largest clones.

The clonotype was recovered from an adult who received the AZD1222 COVID-19 vaccine. This sequence uses TRBV3-1 (or the pseudogene TRBV3-2) and TRBJ2-1; TRBD2 is a weak D gene call, 7 bases matching. The sample was peripheral blood, taken 28 days after the second AZD1222 dose. The CDR3 here reads CASSRGGGNEQFF. The DNA reads as follows: TGTGCCAGCAGCCGGGGAGGGGGCAATGAGCAGTTCTTC.